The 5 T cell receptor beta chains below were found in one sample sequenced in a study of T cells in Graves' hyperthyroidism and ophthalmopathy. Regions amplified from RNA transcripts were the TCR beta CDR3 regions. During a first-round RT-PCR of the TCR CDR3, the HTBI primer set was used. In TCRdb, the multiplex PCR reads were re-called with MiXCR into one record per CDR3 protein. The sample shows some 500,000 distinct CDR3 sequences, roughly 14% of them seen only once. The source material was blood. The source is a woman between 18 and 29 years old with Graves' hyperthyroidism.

CDR3 in amino acids: CASSMMHRNNYGYTF. Here the CDR3 DNA reads TGTGCCAGTAGTATGATGCACAGGAATAACTATGGCTACACCTTC. The V call is TRBV19, the J call TRBJ1-2; a weak D match, TRBD1 (5 bases). Germline assignment: CDR1 LNHDA and CDR2 SQIVND (reference sequence). The CDR3 length is 15 residues. V was pared by 3 bases and J by 1 base, with 12 bases between. Together with reference TRBV19 and TRBJ1-2, the CDR3 gives the full variable domain: DGGITQSPKYLFRKEGQNVTLSCEQNLNHDAMYWYRQDPGQGLRLIYYSQIVNDFQKGDIAEGYSVSREKKESFPLTVTSAQKNPTAFYLCASSMMHRNNYGYTFGSGTRLTVV.

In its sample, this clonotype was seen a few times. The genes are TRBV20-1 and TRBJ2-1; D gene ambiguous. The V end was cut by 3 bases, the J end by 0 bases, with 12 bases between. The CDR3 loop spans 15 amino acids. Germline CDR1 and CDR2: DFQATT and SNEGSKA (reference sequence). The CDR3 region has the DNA TGCAGTGCTAGGGGCGACCGCAGCTCCTACAATGAGCAGTTCTTC. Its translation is CSARGDRSSYNEQFF.

CDR3 region: CASSALARGTGELFF. The CDR3 region has the DNA TGTGCCAGTAGTGCACTGGCGCGAGGCACCGGGGAGCTGTTTTTT. The chain carries TRBV19 and TRBJ2-2; D is uncertain. Trimming shortened V by 5 bases and J by 4 bases, and 14 bases separated the two germline ends. The CDR3 has 15 amino acids. CDR1 and CDR2 from the germline V gene are LNHDA and SQIVND (reference sequence).

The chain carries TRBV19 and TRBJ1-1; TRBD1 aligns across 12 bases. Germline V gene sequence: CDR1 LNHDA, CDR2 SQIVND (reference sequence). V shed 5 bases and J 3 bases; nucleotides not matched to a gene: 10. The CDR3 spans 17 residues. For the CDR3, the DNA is TGTGCCAGTAGTTCCCCCGGGACAGGGGGCCGGGACACTGAAGCTTTCTTT. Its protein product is CASSSPGTGGRDTEAFF. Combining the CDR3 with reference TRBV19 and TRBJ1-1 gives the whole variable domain DGGITQSPKYLFRKEGQNVTLSCEQNLNHDAMYWYRQDPGQGLRLIYYSQIVNDFQKGDIAEGYSVSREKKESFPLTVTSAQKNPTAFYLCASSSPGTGGRDTEAFFGQGTRLTVV.

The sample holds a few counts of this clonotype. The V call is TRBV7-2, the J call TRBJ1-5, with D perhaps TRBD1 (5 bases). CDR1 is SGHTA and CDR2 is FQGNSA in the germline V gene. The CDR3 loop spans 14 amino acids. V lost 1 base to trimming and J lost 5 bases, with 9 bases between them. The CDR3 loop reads CASSLVTGDQPQHF. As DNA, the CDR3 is TGTGCCAGCAGCTTAGTCACGGGGGATCAGCCCCAGCATTTT.